The clone carrying this T cell receptor (beta chain) was counted between two and nine times. Its antigen is still unknown. The use of a sample-barcoded 5' primer and a J-beta primer mix characterized a second PCR of about 7 to 12 cycles. Using its own MiXCR run on the 5' RACE reads, TCRdb lists one record per CDR3 protein. Found here are about 730,000 distinct CDR3 sequences, roughly 44% of them singletons; the top ten hold 20% to 25%. The entry originates in a study of blood T cells in healthy people across ages. Study context: Every two T cells gave about one barcoded beta molecule via template switching. Findings and limits, study-wide: The recorded TCR beta diversity per million T cells decreased in a roughly linear manner with age.

Each sample had at least 6 million PBMCs isolated. Per the germline V gene, CDR1 is LGHNA and CDR2 is YSLEER. V was trimmed by 2 bases and J by 2 bases, leaving 9 bases between them. The CDR3 is made up of 14 amino acids. The chain joins TRBV4-3 to TRBJ2-5; no definite D call. The clonotype was recovered from a woman aged 60-75 years in good health. The source material was blood. This chain's CDR3 is CASSQSPTQETQYF. CDR3 DNA: TGCGCCAGCAGCCAATCACCGACACAAGAGACCCAGTACTTC.